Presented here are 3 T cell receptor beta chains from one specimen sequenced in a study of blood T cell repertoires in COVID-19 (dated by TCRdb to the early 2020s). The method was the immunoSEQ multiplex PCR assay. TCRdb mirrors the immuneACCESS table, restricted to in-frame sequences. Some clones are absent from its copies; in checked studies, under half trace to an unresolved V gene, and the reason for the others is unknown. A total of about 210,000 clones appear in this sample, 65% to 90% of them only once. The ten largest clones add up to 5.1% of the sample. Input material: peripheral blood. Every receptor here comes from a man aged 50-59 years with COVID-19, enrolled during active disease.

The CDR3 reads CASSRQGMSFGYTF. The DNA for the CDR3 is TGTGCCAGCAGTAGACAGGGCATGAGTTTTGGCTACACCTTC. The genes are TRBV25-1 and TRBJ1-2; 7 nucleotides agree with TRBD1. This CDR3 is built from 14 residues. Germline assignment: CDR1 MGHDK and CDR2 SYGVNS. After removal of 5 bases from V and 7 bases from J, the junction contained 10 bases not matched to a gene.

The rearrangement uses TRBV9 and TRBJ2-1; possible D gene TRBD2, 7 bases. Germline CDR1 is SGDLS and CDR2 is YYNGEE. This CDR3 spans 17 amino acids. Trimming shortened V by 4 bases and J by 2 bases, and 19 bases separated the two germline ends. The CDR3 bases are TGTGCCAGCAGCCCGAGTGGGGGGGCGAGTGCCTACAATGAGCAGTTCTTC. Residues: CASSPSGGASAYNEQFF.

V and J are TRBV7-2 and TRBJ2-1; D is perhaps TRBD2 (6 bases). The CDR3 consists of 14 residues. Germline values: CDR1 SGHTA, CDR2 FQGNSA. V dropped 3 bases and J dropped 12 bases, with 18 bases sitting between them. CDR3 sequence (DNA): TGTGCCAGCAGCTTGTCGACGGCGGGAACTGGGCAGTTCTTC. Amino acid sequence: CASSLSTAGTGQFF.